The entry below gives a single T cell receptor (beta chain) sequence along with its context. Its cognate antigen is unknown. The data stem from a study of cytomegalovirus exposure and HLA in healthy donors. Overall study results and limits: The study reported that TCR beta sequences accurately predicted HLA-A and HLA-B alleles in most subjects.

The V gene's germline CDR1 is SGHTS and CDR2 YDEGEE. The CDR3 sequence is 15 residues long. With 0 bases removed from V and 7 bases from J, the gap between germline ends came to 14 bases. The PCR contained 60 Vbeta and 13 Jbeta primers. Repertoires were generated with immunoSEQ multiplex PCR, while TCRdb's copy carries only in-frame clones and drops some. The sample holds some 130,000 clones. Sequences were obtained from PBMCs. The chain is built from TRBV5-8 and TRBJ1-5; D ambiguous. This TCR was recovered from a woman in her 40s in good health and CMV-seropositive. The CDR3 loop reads CASSLAGESGQPQHF. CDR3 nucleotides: TGTGCCAGCAGCTTGGCCGGCGAGAGCGGGCAGCCCCAGCATTTT.